Below are 31 T cell receptor beta chains sequenced from a single sample in a study of early T cells in non-severe SARS-CoV-2 infection. TCRdb reanalysed the 5' RACE reads using MiXCR and keeps one entry per CDR3 protein. The table shows approximately 83,000 distinct CDR3 sequences, with 11% to 15% occurring only once. The sequenced material came from whole blood. The receptors derive from an adult who was a healthcare worker with PCR-confirmed SARS-CoV-2 infection or an uninfected control (not recorded which).

In this sample, this clonotype turned up a few times. This rearrangement joins TRBV14 to TRBJ2-2; D remains ambiguous. CDR1 and CDR2 from the germline V gene are SGHDN and FVKESK. The length of the CDR3 is 17 residues. V was shortened by 1 base and J by 4 bases, with 16 bases between the two germline ends. This CDR3 reads CASSQAETIAGTGELFF. The CDR3 bases are TGTGCCAGCAGCCAAGCTGAGACGATCGCTGGCACCGGGGAGCTGTTTTTT.

V usage is TRBV29-1 and J usage is TRBJ2-7; D might be TRBD1 (6 bases). CDR3 size: 12 residues. CDR1 is SQVTM, CDR2 ANQGSEA, per germline. The V gene lost 6 bases and the J gene lost 0 bases, with 9 bases spanning the gap. The CDR3 loop is CSVEDSSYEQYF. The CDR3 DNA follows: TGCAGCGTGGAGGACAGCTCCTACGAGCAGTACTTC.

This chain uses TRBV28 with TRBJ2-7; a possible D gene is TRBD1 (6 bases). V was pared by 3 bases and J by 1 base, with 13 bases between. This CDR3 spans 15 amino acids. The germline gives CDR1 MDHEN, CDR2 SYDVKM. The CDR3, as DNA: TGTGCCAGCAGTTTTAGGGGGTTGCGATCCTACGAGCAGTACTTC. Amino acids: CASSFRGLRSYEQYF.

This clonotype was picked up a small number of times. This chain joins TRBV7-9 and TRBJ1-1; 7 bases match TRBD1. V was clipped by 5 bases and J by 8 bases; unmatched bases: 5. CDR3 length: 12 amino acids. Germline CDR1 and CDR2: SEHNR and FQNEAQ (reference sequence). This CDR3 reads CASSIGTEEAFF. CDR3 nucleotide sequence: TGTGCCAGCAGCATTGGGACAGAAGAAGCTTTCTTT.

This clonotype was seen a handful of times. The chain employs TRBV19 and TRBJ1-2, with no clear D. The CDR3 is made up of 12 amino acids. Germline values: CDR1 LNHDA, CDR2 SQIVND (reference sequence). The V end lost 5 bases, the J end lost 4 bases, and 8 bases lay between the germline ends. CDR3 coding DNA: TGTGCCAGTAGTGAGGCCTCCTATGGCTACACCTTC. Amino acids: CASSEASYGYTF.

This clonotype was counted between two and nine times. This chain connects TRBV7-8 to TRBJ2-1; possible D gene TRBD2, 5 bases. V gave up 4 bases and J gave up 0 bases, with 10 bases separating them. The CDR3 has 15 amino acids. Per the germline V gene, CDR1 is SGHVS and CDR2 is FQNEAQ. The CDR3 coding sequence is TGTGCCAGCAGCTCCGACCGGGACTCCTACAATGAGCAGTTCTTC. It codes for CASSSDRDSYNEQFF. The complete variable domain, with remaining parts taken from reference TRBV7-8 and TRBJ2-1, reads GAGVSQSPRYKVAKRGQDVALRCDPISGHVSLFWYQQALGQGPEFLTYFQNEAQLDKSGLPSDRFFAERPEGSVSTLKIQRTQQEDSAVYLCASSSDRDSYNEQFFGPGTRLTVL.

Many counts were recorded for this clonotype. The chain carries TRBV30 and TRBJ1-6; 7 bases map to TRBD1. CDR3 size: 14 residues. CDR1 is GTSNPN, CDR2 SVGIG, per germline (reference sequence). After removal of 3 bases from V and 4 bases from J, the junction contained 3 bases not matched to a gene. CDR3 bases: TGTGCCTGGAGAAAGGGACAGTATAATTCACCCCTCCACTTT. Translating gives CAWRKGQYNSPLHF.

The rearrangement links TRBV4-1 to TRBJ2-1; D perhaps matches TRBD2 (5 bases). V was trimmed by 0 bases and J by 10 bases, leaving 16 bases between them. The CDR3 is 15 amino acids. In germline, CDR1 is MGHRA, CDR2 YSYEKL. In DNA form, the CDR3 reads TGCGCCAGCAGCCAAGACATCGGTAGTAGCGAGGAGCAGTTCTTC. Residues: CASSQDIGSSEEQFF.

This clonotype was detected only a few times. The J gene is TRBJ2-7, the V gene TRBV5-1; D gene unclear. The CDR3 has 13 amino acids. V was cut by 0 bases and J by 0 bases, with 4 bases left in between. Looked up from germline, CDR1 is SGHRS and CDR2 is YFSETQ. CDR3: CASSLVPSYEQYF. The CDR3 DNA reads as TGCGCCAGCAGCTTGGTACCCTCCTACGAGCAGTACTTC. Filled out from reference TRBV5-1 and TRBJ2-7, the complete variable domain reads KAGVTQTPRYLIKTRGQQVTLSCSPISGHRSVSWYQQTPGQGLQFLFEYFSETQRNKGNFPGRFSGRQFSNSRSEMNVSTLELGDSALYLCASSLVPSYEQYFGPGTRLTVT.

The V and J genes are TRBV7-9 and TRBJ2-3; 9 bases are a match to TRBD1. J gave up 11 bases and V 7 bases, and 19 bases lay outside the gene matches. Germline V gives CDR1 SEHNR, CDR2 FQNEAQ (reference sequence). The CDR3 contains 16 residues. The CDR3 loop reads CASTLDSGQGGFRQYF. The CDR3 bases are TGTGCCAGCACCCTGGATTCGGGACAGGGCGGTTTTAGGCAGTATTTT.

This chain links TRBV19 with TRBJ1-4, with no clear D. V lost 6 bases and J 1 base, leaving 9 bases between the germline ends. This CDR3 is built from 14 residues. From germline, CDR1 is LNHDA and CDR2 SQIVND (reference sequence). The CDR3 spells CASRETVTNEKLFF. In DNA form, the CDR3 reads TGTGCCAGTAGAGAGACGGTAACTAATGAAAAACTGTTTTTT. The full variable domain, rest sourced from reference TRBV19 and TRBJ1-4, is DGGITQSPKYLFRKEGQNVTLSCEQNLNHDAMYWYRQDPGQGLRLIYYSQIVNDFQKGDIAEGYSVSREKKESFPLTVTSAQKNPTAFYLCASRETVTNEKLFFGSGTQLSVL.

There are many counts of this clonotype. The chain recombines TRBV12-3 or TRBV12-4 with TRBJ2-7; maybe TRBD2 (5 bases). This CDR3 comprises 13 residues. Trimming took 6 bases from V and 0 from J, leaving 9 bases between them. The CDR3, as DNA: TGTGCCAGCAGAGGACTCAGCTCCTACGAGCAGTACTTC. Amino acids: CASRGLSSYEQYF.

This chain uses TRBV10-3 with TRBJ2-1; D uncertain. V was clipped by 2 bases and J by 0 bases, with 5 bases between them. Per germline, CDR1 ENHRY and CDR2 SYGVKD. The CDR3 totals 14 residues. The DNA of the CDR3 is TGTGCCATCAGTGAGGGAACCTCCTACAATGAGCAGTTCTTC. It translates to CAISEGTSYNEQFF.

The chain joins TRBV7-3 to TRBJ1-2; D unclear. Germline CDR1 and CDR2: SGHTA and FQGTGA. This CDR3 is 14 amino acids long. Trimming stripped 5 bases from V and 6 bases from J, with 16 bases between. This CDR3 is CASSLPWEVNGYTF. The CDR3 DNA follows: TGTGCCAGCAGCCTCCCTTGGGAGGTTAATGGCTACACCTTC.

This chain joins TRBV2 and TRBJ2-1; 14 nucleotides match TRBD2. The germline gives CDR1 SNHLY, CDR2 FYNNEI. V lost 4 bases, J lost 10 bases, and 27 bases stayed unmatched. This CDR3 comprises 22 residues. CDR3 protein: CASSVTDSRTGTSGRLSREQFF. The CDR3 DNA is TGTGCCAGCAGTGTGACGGACAGTAGGACTGGGACTAGCGGGAGATTGTCGCGCGAGCAGTTCTTC.

This rearrangement joins TRBV5-1 to TRBJ1-1; D gene unclear. This CDR3 comprises 13 residues. Germline V lookup: CDR1 SGHRS, CDR2 YFSETQ. The ends were cut back, 3 bases at V and 11 bases at J, with 17 bases in the middle. The chain's CDR3 is CASSWTGREMAFF. The DNA for the CDR3 is TGCGCCAGCAGCTGGACGGGTCGGGAGATGGCTTTCTTT.

This clonotype was found a few times. This chain uses TRBV7-8 with TRBJ2-3; 9 bases map to TRBD2. The J segment lost 0 bases and the V segment lost 5 bases, leaving 6 bases of the junction unmatched. The CDR3 has 16 residues. CDR1 is SGHVS and CDR2 is FQNEAQ in the germline V gene. The CDR3 DNA sequence: TGTGCCAGCAGCCCCGGACTAGCGCTTAGCACAGATACGCAGTATTTT. This translates into CASSPGLALSTDTQYF.

The rearrangement uses TRBV11-2 and TRBJ1-1; TRBD1 aligns across 11 bases. V shed 6 bases and J 0 bases; nucleotides not matched to a gene: 6. This CDR3 is 16 amino acids long. The germline CDR1 and CDR2 sequences are SGHAT and FQNNGV. The CDR3 protein is CASSWTGGFLNTEAFF. CDR3 nucleotides: TGTGCCAGCAGTTGGACAGGGGGCTTTTTGAACACTGAAGCTTTCTTT.

The V gene is TRBV5-1, the J gene TRBJ2-1, with D possibly being TRBD2 (7 bases). V lost 7 bases to trimming and J lost 8 bases, with 16 bases between them. CDR3 size: 13 residues. Germline V gene lookup returns CDR1 SGHRS and CDR2 YFSETQ. The CDR3, as DNA: TGCGCCAGCGCCCTCACGGGGGGCGATGAGCAGTTCTTC. This encodes CASALTGGDEQFF.

The chain recombines TRBV5-1 with TRBJ1-2; TRBD1 might be the D (5 bases). The V gene lost 4 bases and the J gene lost 0 bases, with 16 bases spanning the gap. Germline CDR1 reads SGHRS; CDR2 reads YFSETQ. The CDR3 sequence is 16 residues long. The DNA of the CDR3 is TGCGCCAGCAGCCTGGCCAAAGGGGTTCCTAACTATGGCTACACCTTC. The encoded protein is CASSLAKGVPNYGYTF.

This clonotype was observed a few times. The chain links TRBV4-2 to TRBJ2-3; 10 nucleotides agree with TRBD2. The CDR3 spans 16 residues. Per the germline V gene, CDR1 is LGHNA and CDR2 is YNFKEQ. V dropped 4 bases and J dropped 1; count of bases not matched to a gene: 5. CDR3 bases: TGTGCCAGCAGCCTCGTAGCGGGGGGAGGCACAGATACGCAGTATTTT. Protein sequence: CASSLVAGGGTDTQYF.

The chain is built from TRBV11-2 and TRBJ2-3; possible D gene TRBD2, 5 bases. The CDR3 consists of 13 residues. Germline values: CDR1 SGHAT, CDR2 FQNNGV. The V end lost 4 bases, the J end lost 8 bases, and 13 bases lay between the germline ends. Here the CDR3 DNA reads TGTGCCAGCAGCTCGGGGAGCCGAGTTACGCAGTATTTT. This encodes CASSSGSRVTQYF.

Many counts were recorded for this clonotype. The chain recombines TRBV29-1 with TRBJ1-1; D call uncertain. Trimming took off 7 bases at V and 7 bases at J, with 10 bases between the two ends. The CDR3 totals 10 residues. Germline assignment: CDR1 SQVTM and CDR2 ANQGSEA. The CDR3 region is CSARVGEAFF. The CDR3 coding sequence is TGCAGCGCTCGAGTGGGTGAAGCTTTCTTT.

This chain connects TRBV11-2 to TRBJ2-7; 7 bases are shared with TRBD1. The junction had 4 bases not matched to a gene; V was cut back by 5 bases and J by 0 bases. CDR3 length: 14 residues. The germline gives CDR1 SGHAT, CDR2 FQNNGV. This chain's CDR3 is CASSGTAPSYEQYF. In DNA, the CDR3 is TGTGCCAGCAGCGGGACAGCCCCCTCCTACGAGCAGTACTTC.

In its sample, this clonotype was seen many times. The gene calls are TRBV14 and TRBJ2-1; no reliable D call. With 0 bases removed from V and 9 bases from J, the gap between germline ends came to 9 bases. CDR1 is SGHDN, CDR2 FVKESK, per germline. CDR3 size: 13 residues. The CDR3 nucleotides read TGTGCCAGCAGCCAAGATAACGAGAGTGAGCAGTTCTTC. Encoded protein: CASSQDNESEQFF.

In its sample, this clonotype was seen many times. The chain has TRBV28 and TRBJ2-7; D gene unclear. The ends were cut back, 3 bases at V and 7 bases at J, with 7 bases in the middle. CDR3 length equals 11 residues. Germline V gene lookup returns CDR1 MDHEN and CDR2 SYDVKM. CDR3 loop: CASSFTREQYF. The CDR3 DNA reads TGTGCCAGCAGTTTTACGCGGGAGCAGTACTTC.

This clonotype was seen repeatedly, ten times or more. This chain uses TRBV7-6 with TRBJ2-1, with a weak D call TRBD2 (6 bases). The germline CDR1 and CDR2 sequences are SGHVS and FNYEAQ. V shed 1 base and J shed 6 bases, with 16 bases lying between them. This CDR3 has 16 amino acids. The CDR3 is CASSLVFGGMGNEQFF. CDR3 coding DNA: TGTGCCAGCAGCTTAGTATTCGGGGGTATGGGCAATGAGCAGTTCTTC.

The table lists this clonotype with many counts. The CDR3 DNA sequence: TGCGCCAGCAGTGAGTGGACTAGCGGGAAGAGGTTCTTC. This encodes CASSEWTSGKRFF. V and J are TRBV10-1 and TRBJ2-1; 12 bases line up with TRBD2. This CDR3 spans 13 amino acids. V dropped 1 base and J dropped 15; count of bases not matched to a gene: 4. The germline V gene has CDR1 WNHNN and CDR2 SYGVQD (reference sequence).

This clonotype was counted many times. The chain employs TRBV21-1 and TRBJ2-1. TRBV21-1 is an annotated pseudogene. The CDR3 has 15 residues. The CDR3 here is CASSKVNGDYNEQFF. The CDR3 DNA reads as TGTGCCAGCAGCAAAGTTAACGGGGACTACAATGAGCAGTTCTTC.

The gene calls are TRBV12-5 and TRBJ2-5; D gene unclear. Looked up from germline, CDR1 is LGHNT and CDR2 is FRNRAP. The ends were cut back, 5 bases at V and 1 base at J, with 11 bases in the middle. The CDR3 has 14 residues. The CDR3 sequence is CASGPAGPQETQYF. CDR3 bases: TGTGCTAGTGGTCCCGCCGGGCCCCAAGAGACCCAGTACTTC.

Many counts were recorded for this clonotype. The chain joins TRBV4-2 to TRBJ1-1; TRBD1 matches 7 bases. With 2 bases clipped from V and 3 bases from J, the junction kept 3 bases outside the gene matches. The germline CDR1 and CDR2 sequences are LGHNA and YNFKEQ. This CDR3 is 14 amino acids long. The DNA of the CDR3 is TGTGCCAGCAGCCAATTCCAGGGGGACACTGAAGCTTTCTTT. As protein: CASSQFQGDTEAFF.